This TCR beta chain is drawn from a study of CD8 T cells in Susac syndrome. TCR beta from blood CD8+ and CD4+ T cells was sequenced. Germline CDR1 and CDR2: SGHRS and YFSETQ. V was shortened by 4 bases and J by 6 bases, with 17 bases between the two germline ends. This CDR3 has 14 residues. Random hexamers served to reverse transcribe roughly 0.45 to 1 ug RNA. From the immunoSEQ multiplex PCR reads, TCRdb called clonotypes with MiXCR, one entry per CDR3 protein. The sample holds 120,000 or so distinct CDR3 sequences, over 90% seen once. This chain joins TRBV5-1 and TRBJ2-7; the D gene is possibly TRBD2 (5 bases). Sequencing was done on a sample of CD4+ T cells from PBMCs. The receptor comes from a human donor in good health. The CDR3 loop is CASSPLSGRGEQYF. In nucleotides, the CDR3 is TGCGCCAGCAGCCCTCTCAGCGGTCGTGGCGAGCAGTACTTC. The whole variable domain, remainder taken from reference TRBV5-1 and TRBJ2-7, is KAGVTQTPRYLIKTRGQQVTLSCSPISGHRSVSWYQQTPGQGLQFLFEYFSETQRNKGNFPGRFSGRQFSNSRSEMNVSTLELGDSALYLCASSPLSGRGEQYFGPGTRLTVT.